These 24 T cell receptor beta chains came from one sample sequenced in a study of blood T cell repertoires in COVID-19. Some clones are missing from TCRdb's copy, which holds only in-frame ones; the method was immunoSEQ multiplex PCR. The sample lists 65,000 to 70,000 clones; 60% to 85% were seen once. Input material: peripheral blood. These receptors were taken from a human donor in a cohort sampled during active COVID-19.

The gene calls are TRBV29-1 and TRBJ2-3, with a weak D call TRBD2 (6 bases). Deletions cut 3 bases from V and 1 base from J, with 11 bases between. CDR1 SQVTM and CDR2 ANQGSEA come from the germline V gene. CDR3 size: 14 residues. The CDR3 DNA follows: TGCAGCGTTGACGGGAGCGTTGGCACAGATACGCAGTATTTT. Translated, it gives CSVDGSVGTDTQYF.

CDR3 protein: CASSGTGAPRNQPQHF. CDR3 nucleotides: TGTGCCAGCAGCGGGACAGGGGCGCCACGCAATCAGCCCCAGCATTTT. The chain employs TRBV28 and TRBJ1-5; 10 nucleotides line up with TRBD1. The junction had 7 bases not matched to a gene; V was cut back by 6 bases and J by 2 bases. Germline CDR1 and CDR2: MDHEN and SYDVKM. The CDR3 has 16 amino acids.

The J gene is TRBJ1-1, the V gene TRBV28; 10 bases fit TRBD1. V trimming: 7 bases; J trimming: 5 bases; junction bases outside the gene matches: 10. The CDR3 covers 15 residues. Germline CDR1 reads MDHEN; CDR2 reads SYDVKM. The CDR3 DNA reads as TGTGCCAGCAACTCCCCGCCGGGACAGGGGACTGAAGCTTTCTTT. The encoded protein is CASNSPPGQGTEAFF.

The V and J genes are TRBV19 and TRBJ1-6, with 7 nucleotides matching TRBD1. This CDR3 is built from 14 residues. CDR1 LNHDA and CDR2 SQIVND come from the germline V gene (reference sequence). The V gene end was trimmed by 4 bases and the J gene end by 9 bases; junction bases not matched to a gene: 6. CDR3 region: CASSSTGAGSPLHF. As DNA, the CDR3 is TGTGCCAGTAGTAGCACAGGGGCTGGTTCACCCCTCCACTTT.

The chain carries TRBV19 and TRBJ1-5; D may be TRBD1 (6 bases). The CDR3 is 15 residues long. V lost 4 bases and J lost 3, with 13 bases in between. The germline V gene encodes CDR1 LNHDA and CDR2 SQIVND (reference sequence). Here the CDR3 reads CASSSAGVYNQPQHF. In nucleotides, the CDR3 is TGTGCCAGTAGTAGTGCAGGGGTCTACAATCAGCCCCAGCATTTT.

Points on this clone: A read error is possible here, since a much larger clone lies one base away. V and J are TRBV6-5 and TRBJ2-7, with D unclear. The germline V and J ends were trimmed by 6 bases and 3 bases, with 15 bases remaining between them. The CDR3 has 14 residues. Germline CDR1 MNHEY, CDR2 SVGAGI. The DNA of the CDR3 is TGTGCCAGCAGCTCTATCACCCGCTTCTACGAGCAGTACTTC. Protein sequence: CASSSITRFYEQYF.

The chain uses TRBV21-1 and TRBJ1-6; the DNA was not compared with TRBD1, the D call given in the table. TRBV21-1 is an annotated pseudogene. The CDR3 extends over 16 amino acids. CDR3 nucleotides: TGTGCCAGCAGCAAAGTAGTCAGGGACTATAATTCACCCCTCCACTTT. Residues: CASSKVVRDYNSPLHF.

This sequence joins TRBV19 and TRBJ1-1; D perhaps matches TRBD1 (5 bases). CDR1 LNHDA and CDR2 SQIVND come from the germline V gene (reference sequence). This CDR3 has 13 residues. V lost 5 bases and J lost 1, with 8 bases in between. The CDR3 DNA reads TGTGCCAGTAGTTTACAGGAGAACACTGAAGCTTTCTTT. Protein: CASSLQENTEAFF. The full variable domain, its missing parts supplied by reference TRBV19 and TRBJ1-1, is DGGITQSPKYLFRKEGQNVTLSCEQNLNHDAMYWYRQDPGQGLRLIYYSQIVNDFQKGDIAEGYSVSREKKESFPLTVTSAQKNPTAFYLCASSLQENTEAFFGQGTRLTVV.

The table lists this clone with a count of one. The V gene is TRBV30, the J gene TRBJ2-1, with D possibly being TRBD1 (5 bases). Trimming shortened V by 0 bases and J by 5 bases, and 11 bases separated the two germline ends. The germline V gene encodes CDR1 GTSNPN and CDR2 SVGIG (reference sequence). The CDR3 consists of 14 residues. The CDR3: CAWSVGQGNNEQFF. CDR3 bases: TGTGCCTGGAGTGTGGGTCAGGGAAACAATGAGCAGTTCTTC.

The chain has TRBV6-6 and TRBJ2-2; D is ambiguous. Deletions cut 0 bases from V and 4 bases from J, with 9 bases between. This CDR3 has 15 residues. The germline gives CDR1 MNHNY, CDR2 SVGAGI (reference sequence). The CDR3 reads CASSYSTPTTGELFF. The CDR3 region has the DNA TGTGCCAGCAGTTACTCGACTCCTACCACCGGGGAGCTGTTTTTT.

This sequence joins TRBV19 and TRBJ2-1; 7 nucleotides line up with TRBD2. CDR3 length: 16 amino acids. The J segment lost 0 bases and the V segment lost 6 bases, leaving 8 bases of the junction unmatched. Per the germline V gene, CDR1 is LNHDA and CDR2 is SQIVND (reference sequence). DNA for the CDR3: TGTGCCAGTAGAAAATTGGGGGGGAGCTCCTACAATGAGCAGTTCTTC. Its protein product is CASRKLGGSSYNEQFF.

The V and J genes are TRBV7-2 and TRBJ2-5; the match to TRBD1 covers 10 bases. The CDR3 totals 16 residues. Germline loops: CDR1 SGHTA, CDR2 FQGNSA. With V trimmed by 4 bases and J by 3 bases, 8 bases remained unmatched. The CDR3 region is CASSSVVGTGEETQYF. The CDR3 DNA sequence: TGTGCCAGCAGCTCAGTCGTAGGGACAGGGGAAGAGACCCAGTACTTC.

V is TRBV2 and J is TRBJ2-7, with D perhaps matching TRBD1 (6 bases). This CDR3 is 14 amino acids long. Germline values: CDR1 SNHLY, CDR2 FYNNEI. V lost 2 bases to trimming and J lost 4 bases, with 12 bases between them. The CDR3 spells CASSEQGTPYEQYF. In nucleotides, the CDR3 is TGTGCCAGCAGTGAACAGGGGACACCTTACGAGCAGTACTTC.

The chain carries TRBV19 and TRBJ2-5, with 15 bases identical to TRBD2. From germline, CDR1 is LNHDA and CDR2 SQIVND (reference sequence). With 10 bases clipped from V and 5 bases from J, the junction kept 14 bases outside the gene matches. The CDR3 is 17 residues long. CDR3 nucleotides: TGTGCCACTGGCTCCGGGACTAGCGGGGGGAAGTTGGAGACCCAGTACTTC. It encodes CATGSGTSGGKLETQYF.

CDR3 amino acids: CAWSVIGGGNTIYF. CDR3 nucleotide sequence: TGTGCCTGGAGTGTGATAGGCGGTGGAAACACCATATATTTT. The chain recombines TRBV30 with TRBJ1-3; unclear D gene. Germline values: CDR1 GTSNPN, CDR2 SVGIG (reference sequence). CDR3 length: 14 residues. Trimming cost V 0 bases and J 3 bases, with 9 bases left between them. The full variable domain, rest sourced from reference TRBV30 and TRBJ1-3, is SQTIHQWPATLVQPVGSPLSLECTVEGTSNPNLYWYRQAAGRGLQLLFYSVGIGQISSEVPQNLSASRPQDRQFILSSKKLLLSDSGFYLCAWSVIGGGNTIYFGEGSWLTVV.

This rearrangement joins TRBV3-1 (or the pseudogene TRBV3-2) to TRBJ2-7; maybe TRBD2 (5 bases). Trimming pared 4 bases from V and 1 base from J, leaving 17 bases between. The CDR3 length is 16 residues. The germline gives CDR1 LGHDT, CDR2 YNNKEL (reference sequence). The CDR3 is CASSRADGILSYEQYF. CDR3 DNA: TGTGCCAGCAGCCGTGCAGACGGGATATTATCCTACGAGCAGTACTTC.

The chain links TRBV7-9 to TRBJ1-4, with no clear D. Germline V gene sequence: CDR1 SEHNR, CDR2 FQNEAQ (reference sequence). V lost 2 bases, J lost 4 bases, and 8 bases lay in between. This CDR3 comprises 14 residues. The CDR3 loop is CASSLPALNEKLFF. CDR3 coding DNA: TGTGCCAGCAGCTTACCAGCGCTTAATGAAAAACTGTTTTTT.

The J gene is TRBJ2-5, the V gene TRBV5-1, with D possibly TRBD2 on 7 matching bases. Germline V gene sequence: CDR1 SGHRS, CDR2 YFSETQ. CDR3 length: 14 amino acids. The V and J ends lost 0 bases and 4 bases respectively, with 10 bases between them. CDR3 amino acids: CASSLGGGRETQYF. CDR3 nucleotides: TGCGCCAGCAGCTTGGGGGGGGGCCGAGAGACCCAGTACTTC.

For the CDR3, the DNA is TGCGCCAGCAGCACAGGACGGCGGCTAAACACAGATACGCAGTATTTT. The encoded protein is CASSTGRRLNTDTQYF. This chain links TRBV5-1 with TRBJ2-3, with a tentative D call TRBD1 (5 bases). V lost 4 bases to trimming and J lost 2 bases, with 17 bases between them. The germline CDR1 and CDR2 sequences are SGHRS and YFSETQ. CDR3 length: 16 amino acids.

The count of this clone is one. The sample contains more than one DNA sequence encoding this CDR3. The rearrangement links TRBV3-1 (or the pseudogene TRBV3-2) to TRBJ2-5; the D gene is possibly TRBD1 (6 bases). The CDR3 extends over 15 amino acids. Deletions cut 2 bases from V and 2 bases from J, with 12 bases between. Germline CDR1 LGHDT, CDR2 YNNKEL (reference sequence). Here the CDR3 DNA reads TGTGCCAGCAGCCAAACCGGGACAACACAAGAGACCCAGTACTTC. This gives the protein CASSQTGTTQETQYF.

This clone was seen just once. The rearrangement joins TRBV2 to TRBJ2-1, with 9 bases that match TRBD2. The germline gives CDR1 SNHLY, CDR2 FYNNEI. The length of the CDR3 is 14 residues. Trimming cost V 2 bases and J 7 bases; bases outside gene matches: 3. Here the CDR3 reads CASSERTSANEQFF. In nucleotides, the CDR3 is TGTGCCAGCAGTGAAAGGACTAGCGCGAATGAGCAGTTCTTC.

The chain employs TRBV28 and TRBJ2-3; tentatively, D is TRBD2 (6 bases). CDR1 and CDR2 from the germline V gene are MDHEN and SYDVKM. The CDR3 runs to 12 residues. Trimming stripped 8 bases from V and 2 bases from J, with 8 bases between. CDR3 DNA sequence: TGTGCCAGCGGGGGGAACACAGATACGCAGTATTTT. It is translated as CASGGNTDTQYF.

The CDR3 is CSVEGTGDGNTIYF. The CDR3, as DNA: TGCAGCGTTGAAGGGACAGGGGACGGAAACACCATATATTTT. V usage is TRBV29-1 and J usage is TRBJ1-3, with 9 positions matching TRBD1. V shed 1 base, J shed 4 bases, and the junction held 2 bases outside the gene matches. Germline V gene lookup returns CDR1 SQVTM and CDR2 ANQGSEA. This CDR3 spans 14 amino acids.

This clone occurred once. The chain is built from TRBV5-1 and TRBJ2-5; TRBD2 aligns across 13 bases. The ends lost 7 bases at V and 3 bases at J; junction bases unmatched: 3. The CDR3 sequence is 14 residues long. The germline V gene has CDR1 SGHRS and CDR2 YFSETQ. As DNA, the CDR3 is TGCGCCAGCCGGACTAGCGGGAGTGAAGAGACCCAGTACTTC. Amino acids: CASRTSGSEETQYF.